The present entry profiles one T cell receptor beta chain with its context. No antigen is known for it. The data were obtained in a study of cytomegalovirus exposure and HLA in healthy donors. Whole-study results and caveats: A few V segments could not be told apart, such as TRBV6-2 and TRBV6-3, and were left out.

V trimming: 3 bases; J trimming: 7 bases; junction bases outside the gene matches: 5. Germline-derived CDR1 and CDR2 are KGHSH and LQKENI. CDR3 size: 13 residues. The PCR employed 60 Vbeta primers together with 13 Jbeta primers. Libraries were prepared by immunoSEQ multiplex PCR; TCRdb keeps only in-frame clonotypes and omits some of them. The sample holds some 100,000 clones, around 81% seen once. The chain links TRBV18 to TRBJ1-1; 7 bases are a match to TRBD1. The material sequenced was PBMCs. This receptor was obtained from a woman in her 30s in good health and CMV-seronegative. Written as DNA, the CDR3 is TGTGCCAGCTCACCGCGACAGGGAGGTGAAGCTTTCTTT. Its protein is CASSPRQGGEAFF.